Listed here are 30 T cell receptor beta chains from one sample, sequenced in a study of blood T cell repertoires in COVID-19. Measured with immunoSEQ multiplex PCR; TCRdb has only the in-frame clones, and not every one. Here the sample spans 250,000 to 300,000 clones, around 90% being singletons. Sample: peripheral blood. All receptors derive from a woman aged 45 to 65 who had recovered from COVID-19.

The rearrangement links TRBV11-2 to TRBJ2-7, with D possibly being TRBD2 (6 bases). V was cut by 2 bases and J by 4 bases, with 9 bases left in between. CDR1 and CDR2 from the germline V gene are SGHAT and FQNNGV. CDR3 length: 13 amino acids. The CDR3 reads CASSLPGDYEQYF. The CDR3 nucleotides are TGTGCCAGCAGCTTACCGGGGGATTACGAGCAGTACTTC.

Note on this clone: Other nucleotide sequences in the sample specify the same CDR3. The gene calls are TRBV29-1 and TRBJ1-2, with 8 bases aligning to TRBD1. This CDR3 has 11 amino acids. Germline V gene lookup returns CDR1 SQVTM and CDR2 ANQGSEA. V gave up 7 bases and J gave up 4 bases; unmatched junction bases: 2. The CDR3 spells CSAGQGYGYTF. CDR3 in DNA: TGCAGCGCCGGACAGGGCTATGGCTACACCTTC.

The chain has TRBV6-5 and TRBJ2-7, with D possibly matching TRBD2 (5 bases). The CDR3 consists of 15 residues. From germline, CDR1 is MNHEY and CDR2 SVGAGI. Trimming removed 6 bases at V and 6 bases at J, with 21 bases between. CDR3 DNA sequence: TGTGCCAGCAGGGACCGATGGACGGCCGAGGGCGAGCAGTACTTC. Residues: CASRDRWTAEGEQYF.

CDR3 sequence: CASSPRLAGVGDNEQFF. DNA of the CDR3: TGTGCCAGCAGCCCCAGACTAGCGGGAGTTGGCGACAATGAGCAGTTCTTC. The chain uses TRBV7-2 and TRBJ2-1; 12 bases are shared with TRBD2. This CDR3 region has 17 residues. Germline trimming cut 5 bases from V and 5 bases from J; bases unmatched to any gene: 10. From germline, CDR1 is SGHTA and CDR2 FQGNSA.

The chain joins TRBV19 to TRBJ1-2, with TRBD1 identical over 10 bases. The CDR3 covers 13 residues. The junction had 2 bases not matched to a gene; V was cut back by 4 bases and J by 6 bases. The germline V gene has CDR1 LNHDA and CDR2 SQIVND (reference sequence). The CDR3 coding sequence is TGTGCCAGTAGTACTGACAGGGGGCATGGCTACACCTTC. Translated: CASSTDRGHGYTF.

The rearrangement joins TRBV27 to TRBJ1-2; perhaps TRBD1 as D (5 bases). The CDR3 contains 14 residues. Germline assignment: CDR1 MNHEY and CDR2 SMNVEV (reference sequence). V gave up 2 bases and J gave up 7 bases, with 14 bases separating them. The chain's CDR3 is CASSLVQGFSGYTF. In DNA, the CDR3 is TGTGCCAGCAGTTTAGTCCAGGGCTTCTCTGGCTACACCTTC.

This chain connects TRBV11-2 to TRBJ1-6, with 10 bases lining up with TRBD1. The germline V gene has CDR1 SGHAT and CDR2 FQNNGV. J gave up 7 bases and V 4 bases, and 4 bases lay outside the gene matches. The CDR3 is made up of 15 amino acids. The chain's CDR3 is CASSWMGQGNSPLHF. DNA for the CDR3: TGTGCCAGCAGCTGGATGGGACAGGGGAATTCACCCCTCCACTTT.

This chain links TRBV6-2 or TRBV6-3 with TRBJ2-2, with no clear D. V was pared by 2 bases and J by 5 bases, with 12 bases between. Germline loops: CDR1 MNHEY, CDR2 SVGEGT. The CDR3 runs 15 residues. DNA for the CDR3: TGTGCCAGCAGTTACGACTCCCCCACTACCGGGGAGCTGTTTTTT. It translates to CASSYDSPTTGELFF.

The chain joins TRBV29-1 to TRBJ2-7; D is possibly TRBD1 (7 bases). Trimming took off 1 base at V and 3 bases at J, with 28 bases between the two ends. CDR3 length equals 19 residues. Germline CDR1 is SQVTM and CDR2 is ANQGSEA. This CDR3 reads CSVEGPVQIAGGGIYEQYF. CDR3 nucleotides: TGCAGCGTTGAAGGCCCCGTTCAGATTGCCGGAGGGGGCATCTACGAGCAGTACTTC.

This clone has more than one count but fewer than ten. V usage is TRBV3-1 (or the pseudogene TRBV3-2) and J usage is TRBJ1-1; 8 bases are shared with TRBD1. The CDR3 length is 15 residues. Germline V gene data show CDR1 as LGHDT and CDR2 as YNNKEL (reference sequence). Losses at the gene ends were 2 bases for V and 11 bases for J; bases not matched to a gene: 13. Written as DNA, the CDR3 is TGTGCCAGCAGCCAATCCCGGACAGGGAGGGGTAACGCTTTCTTT. Translated: CASSQSRTGRGNAFF.

The chain couples TRBV18 to TRBJ2-7; D ambiguous. CDR3 length equals 13 residues. V was cut by 8 bases and J by 12 bases, with 23 bases left in between. The germline gives CDR1 KGHSH, CDR2 LQKENI. The CDR3 region has the DNA TGTGCCAGCAAACCTCGGCGGCTTGATCTCGGGTACTTC. Translated: CASKPRRLDLGYF.

The chain recombines TRBV30 with TRBJ1-2; D is possibly TRBD1 (5 bases). This CDR3 is built from 13 residues. Germline assignment: CDR1 GTSNPN and CDR2 SVGIG (reference sequence). V was clipped by 2 bases and J by 6 bases, with 13 bases between them. CDR3 loop: CAWSHVRGDGYTF. CDR3 DNA sequence: TGTGCCTGGAGTCATGTACGGGGGGATGGCTACACCTTC.

The chain carries TRBV3-1 (or the pseudogene TRBV3-2) and TRBJ2-7, with D tentatively TRBD2 (5 bases). This CDR3 region has 15 residues. V lost 2 bases and J 4 bases, leaving 15 bases between the germline ends. Germline V gene sequence: CDR1 LGHDT, CDR2 YNNKEL (reference sequence). The CDR3 sequence is CASSQSFLAPYEQYF. Written as DNA, the CDR3 is TGTGCCAGCAGCCAATCGTTTTTAGCGCCGTACGAGCAGTACTTC.

The rearrangement links TRBV5-1 to TRBJ2-1, with 8 bases lining up with TRBD1. Germline loops: CDR1 SGHRS, CDR2 YFSETQ. V dropped 2 bases and J dropped 3; count of bases not matched to a gene: 7. The CDR3 spans 16 residues. This CDR3 is CASSFTGTGYYNEQFF. The CDR3 nucleotides read TGCGCCAGCAGCTTCACCGGGACAGGATACTACAATGAGCAGTTCTTC.

This clone was recorded a few times. This rearrangement joins TRBV19 to TRBJ2-7, with a tentative D call TRBD2 (5 bases). The V end lost 4 bases, the J end lost 5 bases, and 15 bases lay between the germline ends. The CDR3 runs 14 residues. Germline-derived CDR1 and CDR2 are LNHDA and SQIVND (reference sequence). DNA of the CDR3: TGTGCCAGTAGTAGAGTTGTAGCGTCTAACGAGCAGTACTTC. Protein product: CASSRVVASNEQYF.

The chain carries TRBV5-4 and TRBJ2-7, with 7 bases aligning to TRBD1. Germline CDR1 reads SGHNT; CDR2 reads YYREEE (reference sequence). V gave up 2 bases and J gave up 7 bases; unmatched junction bases: 9. This CDR3 has 14 residues. CDR3 in amino acids: CASSLTQGSREQYF. As DNA, the CDR3 is TGTGCCAGCAGCTTAACACAGGGGTCTCGGGAGCAGTACTTC.

As regards this clone: The junction shows a germline mismatch at one end, possibly a read error. The V and J genes are TRBV7-7 and TRBJ2-7; no clear D. CDR1 SSHAT and CDR2 FNYEAQ come from the germline V gene (reference sequence). This CDR3 comprises 13 residues. The CDR3 here is CASSSAQSYEQYF. CDR3 in DNA: TGTGCTAGCAGCTCGGCACAGTCCTACGAGCAGTACTTC. Filled out from reference TRBV7-7 and TRBJ2-7, the complete variable domain reads GAGVSQSPRYKVTKRGQDVTLRCDPISSHATLYWYQQALGQGPEFLTYFNYEAQPDKSGLPSDRFSAERPEGSISTLTIQRTEQRDSAMYRCASSSAQSYEQYFGPGTRLTVT.

The chain joins TRBV7-2 to TRBJ1-2, with a weak D call TRBD1 (5 bases). This CDR3 has 16 amino acids. CDR1 is SGHTA and CDR2 is FQGNSA in the germline V gene. The V gene lost 0 bases and the J gene lost 2 bases, with 13 bases spanning the gap. The CDR3 sequence is CASSLAPPQGNYGYTF. The CDR3 coding sequence is TGTGCCAGCAGCTTAGCCCCCCCCCAGGGAAACTATGGCTACACCTTC.

J is TRBJ1-2 and V is TRBV4-3; 7 nucleotides match TRBD1. V trimming: 1 base; J trimming: 0 bases; junction bases outside the gene matches: 14. The CDR3 covers 19 residues. Germline V gene sequence: CDR1 LGHNA, CDR2 YSLEER. As DNA, the CDR3 is TGCGCCAGCAGCCAAGCGGTCCGGACAGGACAAAGCCCTAACTATGGCTACACCTTC. Its protein is CASSQAVRTGQSPNYGYTF.

The CDR3 DNA is TGTGCCAGTAGTCCGGTTGTTCAAGAGACCCAGTACTTC. It yields the protein CASSPVVQETQYF. This sequence joins TRBV19 and TRBJ2-5, with D unresolved. This CDR3 is built from 13 residues. Between the trimmed V and J ends, which lost 5 bases and 2 bases, there was a span of 9 bases. The germline gives CDR1 LNHDA, CDR2 SQIVND (reference sequence).

The rearrangement joins TRBV30 to TRBJ1-4; D call uncertain. Trimming shortened V by 0 bases and J by 3 bases, and 11 bases separated the two germline ends. The V gene's germline CDR1 is GTSNPN and CDR2 SVGIG (reference sequence). The CDR3 extends over 15 amino acids. The CDR3 sequence: CAWSVLTAPNEKLFF. DNA for the CDR3: TGTGCCTGGAGTGTATTAACAGCCCCTAATGAAAAACTGTTTTTT.

The chain joins TRBV5-8 to TRBJ1-5; TRBD1 matches at 7 bases. V shed 4 bases and J 0 bases; nucleotides not matched to a gene: 4. Germline-derived CDR1 and CDR2 are SGHTS and YDEGEE. The length of the CDR3 is 15 residues. DNA for the CDR3: TGTGCCAGCAGCGCGGGACAGCTTAGCAATCAGCCCCAGCATTTT. Its translation: CASSAGQLSNQPQHF.

The rearrangement links TRBV29-1 to TRBJ1-1; 9 bases align to TRBD1. V lost 3 bases and J lost 5; bases outside the gene matches: 7. CDR1 and CDR2 from the germline V gene are SQVTM and ANQGSEA. CDR3 size: 14 residues. The CDR3: CSVDSGQGLTEAFF. The CDR3 bases are TGCAGCGTTGACTCGGGACAGGGTTTGACTGAAGCTTTCTTT.

Here the CDR3 reads CASSVQGNGYTF. In nucleotides, the CDR3 is TGTGCCAGCAGTGTACAGGGTAATGGCTACACCTTC. The chain joins TRBV6-2 or TRBV6-3 to TRBJ1-2; TRBD1 might be the D (6 bases). Trimming removed 5 bases at V and 6 bases at J, with 10 bases between. The CDR3 sequence is 12 residues long. CDR1 is MNHEY, CDR2 SVGEGT, per germline.

For the CDR3, the DNA is TGTGCCAGCAGCGGAGGGACTGCTGACTATGGCTACACCTTC. Translated: CASSGGTADYGYTF. The rearrangement links TRBV5-6 to TRBJ1-2; weak D call: TRBD1 (5 bases). Trimming took 4 bases from V and 3 from J, leaving 13 bases between them. Germline V gene lookup returns CDR1 SGHDT and CDR2 YYEEEE. The CDR3 consists of 14 residues.

This chain joins TRBV13 and TRBJ2-7; D is uncertain. There are 14 residues in the CDR3. The germline V gene encodes CDR1 PRHDT and CDR2 FYEKMQ (reference sequence). The ends were cut back, 6 bases at V and 3 bases at J, with 15 bases in the middle. The CDR3 DNA follows: TGTGCCAGCAGACCTTACGGTCCAATCTACGAGCAGTACTTC. This sequence encodes CASRPYGPIYEQYF.

The chain recombines TRBV19 with TRBJ2-7; TRBD2 agrees at 9 bases. Germline CDR1 is LNHDA and CDR2 is SQIVND (reference sequence). This CDR3 region has 15 residues. J lost 4 bases, V lost 5 bases, and 9 bases had no gene match. The CDR3 is CASSFLAGKSYEQYF. The CDR3, as DNA: TGTGCCAGTAGTTTCCTAGCGGGAAAGTCGTACGAGCAGTACTTC.

This clone was seen just once. The V gene is TRBV19, the J gene TRBJ1-2; 9 nucleotides line up with TRBD1. Germline V CDR1 and CDR2: LNHDA, SQIVND (reference sequence). The CDR3 is 10 amino acids. CDR3 nucleotide sequence: TGTGGGACAGGGGACTATGGCTACACCTTC. It encodes CGTGDYGYTF.

This chain joins TRBV7-2 and TRBJ1-1; D is unclear. CDR3 length: 13 amino acids. V lost 3 bases, J lost 8 bases, and 13 bases lay in between. Germline V gene sequence: CDR1 SGHTA, CDR2 FQGNSA. CDR3 sequence reads: CASSFSDGGEAFF. CDR3 in DNA: TGTGCCAGCAGCTTTTCGGACGGAGGAGAAGCTTTCTTT. Based on the CDR3 plus reference TRBV7-2 and TRBJ1-1, the full variable domain is GAGVSQSPSNKVTEKGKDVELRCDPISGHTALYWYRQSLGQGLEFLIYFQGNSAPDKSGLPSDRFSAERTGGSVSTLTIQRTQQEDSAVYLCASSFSDGGEAFFGQGTRLTVV.

The V call is TRBV6-5, the J call TRBJ2-7, with D possibly TRBD1 on 6 matching bases. Germline V gene data show CDR1 as MNHEY and CDR2 as SVGAGI. V lost 8 bases and J lost 2, with 19 bases in between. This CDR3 has 15 residues. The DNA of the CDR3 is TGTGCCAGCGGGAAACTGGGGGCCGGGACCTACGAGCAGTACTTC. Protein sequence: CASGKLGAGTYEQYF.